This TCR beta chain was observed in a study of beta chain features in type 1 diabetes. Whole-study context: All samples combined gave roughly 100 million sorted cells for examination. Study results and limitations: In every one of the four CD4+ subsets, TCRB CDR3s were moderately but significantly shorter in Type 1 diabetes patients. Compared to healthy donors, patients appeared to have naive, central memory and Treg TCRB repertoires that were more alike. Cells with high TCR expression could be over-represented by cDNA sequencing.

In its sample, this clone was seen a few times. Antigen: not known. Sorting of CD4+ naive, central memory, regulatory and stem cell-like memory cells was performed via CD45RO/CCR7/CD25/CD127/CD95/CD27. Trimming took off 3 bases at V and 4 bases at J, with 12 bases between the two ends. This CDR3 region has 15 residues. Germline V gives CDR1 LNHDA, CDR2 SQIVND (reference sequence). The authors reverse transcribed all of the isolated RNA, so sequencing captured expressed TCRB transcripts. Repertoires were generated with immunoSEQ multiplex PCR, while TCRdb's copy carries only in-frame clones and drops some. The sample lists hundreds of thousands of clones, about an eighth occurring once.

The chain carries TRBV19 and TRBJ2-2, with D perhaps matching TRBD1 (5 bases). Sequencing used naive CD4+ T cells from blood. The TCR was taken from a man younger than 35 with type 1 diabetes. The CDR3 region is CASSIRQGSTGELFF. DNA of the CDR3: TGTGCCAGTAGTATTCGCCAGGGCTCCACCGGGGAGCTGTTTTTT.